This T cell receptor (beta chain) was observed in a study of CD8 T cells in Susac syndrome. Reverse transcription of about 0.45 to 1 ug RNA used random hexamers. A multiplex approach, immunoSEQ multiplex PCR, amplified TCR beta CDR3 across 54 Vbeta and 13 Jbeta. TCRdb itself ran the immunoSEQ multiplex PCR reads through MiXCR, one entry per CDR3 protein. The sample lists about 18,000 distinct CDR3 sequences; around 95% were seen once. The CDR3 loop spans 13 amino acids. V lost 7 bases and J lost 3, with 14 bases in between. CDR1 and CDR2 (germline): SQVTM, ANQGSEA. TCR beta sequences were obtained from blood CD8+ and CD4+ T cells. The controls, all healthy donors, were matched for age and sex.

This TCR was recovered from a human donor in good health. Sequencing was performed on CD8+ T cells from PBMCs. The chain recombines TRBV29-1 with TRBJ2-3, with unresolved D. CDR3 sequence reads: CSAQDGHTDTQYF. DNA for the CDR3: TGCAGCGCCCAGGACGGTCATACAGATACGCAGTATTTT.